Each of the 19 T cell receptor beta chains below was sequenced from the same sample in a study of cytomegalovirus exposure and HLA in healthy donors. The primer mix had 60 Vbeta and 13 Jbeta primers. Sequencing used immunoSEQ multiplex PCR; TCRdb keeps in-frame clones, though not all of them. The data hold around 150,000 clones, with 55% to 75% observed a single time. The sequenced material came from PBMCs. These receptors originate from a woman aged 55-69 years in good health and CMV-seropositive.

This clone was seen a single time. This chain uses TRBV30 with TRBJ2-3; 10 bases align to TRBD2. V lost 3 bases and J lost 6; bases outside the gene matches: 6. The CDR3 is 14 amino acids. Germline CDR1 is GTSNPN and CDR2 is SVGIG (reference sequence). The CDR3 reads CAWRASGSLDTQYF. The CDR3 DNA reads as TGTGCCTGGAGGGCTAGCGGGAGTCTTGATACGCAGTATTTT.

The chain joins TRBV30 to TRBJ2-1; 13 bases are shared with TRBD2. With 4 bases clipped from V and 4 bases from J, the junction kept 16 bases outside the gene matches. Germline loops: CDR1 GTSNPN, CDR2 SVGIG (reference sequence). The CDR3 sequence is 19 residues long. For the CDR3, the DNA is TGTGCCTGGACACAAAGAGGATTGGGACTAGCGGGATCTTACAATGAGCAGTTCTTC. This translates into CAWTQRGLGLAGSYNEQFF.

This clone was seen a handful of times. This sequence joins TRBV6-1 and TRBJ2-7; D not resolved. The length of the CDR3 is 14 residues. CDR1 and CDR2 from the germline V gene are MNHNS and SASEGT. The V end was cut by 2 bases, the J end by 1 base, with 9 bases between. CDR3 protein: CASSELGSSYEQYF. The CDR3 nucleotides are TGTGCCAGCAGTGAATTGGGCAGTTCCTACGAGCAGTACTTC.

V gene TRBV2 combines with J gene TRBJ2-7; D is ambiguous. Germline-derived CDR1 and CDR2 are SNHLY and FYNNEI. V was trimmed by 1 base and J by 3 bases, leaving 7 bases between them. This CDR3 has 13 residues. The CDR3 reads CASSEVRYYEQYF. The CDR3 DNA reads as TGTGCCAGCAGTGAAGTGAGGTACTACGAGCAGTACTTC. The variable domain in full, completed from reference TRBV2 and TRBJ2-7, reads EPEVTQTPSHQVTQMGQEVILRCVPISNHLYFYWYRQILGQKVEFLVSFYNNEISEKSEIFDDQFSVERPDGSNFTLKIRSTKLEDSAMYFCASSEVRYYEQYFGPGTRLTVT.

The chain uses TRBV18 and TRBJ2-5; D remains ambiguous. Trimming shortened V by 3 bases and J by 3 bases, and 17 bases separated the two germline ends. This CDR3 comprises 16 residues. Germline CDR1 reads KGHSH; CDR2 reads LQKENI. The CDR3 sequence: CASSPPYGESKETQYF. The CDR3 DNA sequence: TGTGCCAGCTCACCCCCCTACGGAGAATCAAAAGAGACCCAGTACTTC.

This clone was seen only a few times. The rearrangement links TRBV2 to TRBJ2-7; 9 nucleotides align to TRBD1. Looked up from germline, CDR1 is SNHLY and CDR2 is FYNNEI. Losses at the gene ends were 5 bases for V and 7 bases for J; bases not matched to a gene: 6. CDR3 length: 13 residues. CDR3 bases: TGTGCCAGCAGTTCACAGGGGGCGGAAGAGCAGTACTTC. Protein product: CASSSQGAEEQYF.

The CDR3 bases are TGTGCCAGCAGCCCCACAGGGGCAGCTGGAAACACCATATATTTT. Amino acid sequence: CASSPTGAAGNTIYF. The chain recombines TRBV6-1 with TRBJ1-3; TRBD1 matches at 7 bases. Per germline, CDR1 MNHNS and CDR2 SASEGT. V trimming: 6 bases; J trimming: 2 bases; junction bases outside the gene matches: 7. The CDR3 has 15 amino acids.

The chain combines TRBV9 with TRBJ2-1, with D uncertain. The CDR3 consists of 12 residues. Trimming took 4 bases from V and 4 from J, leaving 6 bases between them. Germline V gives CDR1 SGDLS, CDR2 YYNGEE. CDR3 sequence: CASSIGYNEQFF. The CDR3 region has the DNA TGTGCCAGCAGCATCGGGTACAATGAGCAGTTCTTC.

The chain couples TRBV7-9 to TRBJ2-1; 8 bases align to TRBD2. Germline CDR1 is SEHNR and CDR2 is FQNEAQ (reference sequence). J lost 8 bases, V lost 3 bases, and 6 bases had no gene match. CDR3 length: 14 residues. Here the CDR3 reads CASSFVREGDEQFF. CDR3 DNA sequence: TGTGCCAGCAGCTTTGTACGGGAGGGGGATGAGCAGTTCTTC.

This CDR3 reads CASTIWGQDTNEKLFF. Written as DNA, the CDR3 is TGTGCCAGTACAATATGGGGACAGGACACTAATGAAAAACTGTTTTTT. This chain joins TRBV19 and TRBJ1-4; 8 bases map to TRBD1. The CDR3 runs to 16 residues. V lost 7 bases to trimming and J lost 2 bases; unmatched junction nucleotides: 9. CDR1 is LNHDA and CDR2 is SQIVND in the germline V gene (reference sequence). Looking up the rest from reference TRBV19 and TRBJ1-4 gives the full variable domain: DGGITQSPKYLFRKEGQNVTLSCEQNLNHDAMYWYRQDPGQGLRLIYYSQIVNDFQKGDIAEGYSVSREKKESFPLTVTSAQKNPTAFYLCASTIWGQDTNEKLFFGSGTQLSVL.

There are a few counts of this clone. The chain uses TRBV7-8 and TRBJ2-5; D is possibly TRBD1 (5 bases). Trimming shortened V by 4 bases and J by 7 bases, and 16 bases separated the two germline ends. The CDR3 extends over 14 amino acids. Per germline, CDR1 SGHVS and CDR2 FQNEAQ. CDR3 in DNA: TGTGCCAGCAGCTCAAGATACCCAGGGTCGACCCAGTACTTC. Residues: CASSSRYPGSTQYF. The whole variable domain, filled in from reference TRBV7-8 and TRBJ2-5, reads GAGVSQSPRYKVAKRGQDVALRCDPISGHVSLFWYQQALGQGPEFLTYFQNEAQLDKSGLPSDRFFAERPEGSVSTLKIQRTQQEDSAVYLCASSSRYPGSTQYFGPGTRLLVL.

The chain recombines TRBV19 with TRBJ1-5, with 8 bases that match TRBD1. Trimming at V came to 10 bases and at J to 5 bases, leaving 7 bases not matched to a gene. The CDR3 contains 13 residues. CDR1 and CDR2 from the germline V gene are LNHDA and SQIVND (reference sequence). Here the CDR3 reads CATHSGGDQPQHF. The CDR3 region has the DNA TGTGCCACTCACTCAGGGGGCGATCAGCCCCAGCATTTT.

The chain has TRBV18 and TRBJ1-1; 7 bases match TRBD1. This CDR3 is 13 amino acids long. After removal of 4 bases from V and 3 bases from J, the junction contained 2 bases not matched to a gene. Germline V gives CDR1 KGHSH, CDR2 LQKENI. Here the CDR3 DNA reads TGTGCCAGCTCACGACAGGGTCACACTGAAGCTTTCTTT. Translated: CASSRQGHTEAFF.

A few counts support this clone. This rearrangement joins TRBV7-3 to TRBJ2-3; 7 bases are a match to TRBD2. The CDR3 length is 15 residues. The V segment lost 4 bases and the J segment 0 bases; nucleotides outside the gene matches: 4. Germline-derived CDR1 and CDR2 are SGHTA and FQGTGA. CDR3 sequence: CASSSTSTSTDTQYF. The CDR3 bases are TGTGCCAGCAGCTCGACTAGCACTAGCACAGATACGCAGTATTTT. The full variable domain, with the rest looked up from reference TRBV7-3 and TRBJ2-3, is GAGVSQTPSNKVTEKGKYVELRCDPISGHTALYWYRQSLGQGPEFLIYFQGTGAADDSGLPNDRFFAVRPEGSVSTLKIQRTERGDSAVYLCASSSTSTSTDTQYFGPGTRLTVL.

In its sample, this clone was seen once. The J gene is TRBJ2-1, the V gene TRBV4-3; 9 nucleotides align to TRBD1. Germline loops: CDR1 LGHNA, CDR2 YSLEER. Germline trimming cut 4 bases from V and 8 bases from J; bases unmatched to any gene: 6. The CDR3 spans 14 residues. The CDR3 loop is CASSRGTGWDEQFF. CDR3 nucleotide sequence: TGCGCCAGCAGCCGCGGGACAGGGTGGGATGAGCAGTTCTTC.

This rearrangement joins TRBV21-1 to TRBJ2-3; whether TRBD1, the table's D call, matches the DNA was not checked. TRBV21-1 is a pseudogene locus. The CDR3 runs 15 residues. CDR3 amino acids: CASSPRTGLTDTQYF. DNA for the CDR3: TGTGCCAGCAGTCCTAGGACAGGTTTGACAGATACGCAGTATTTT.

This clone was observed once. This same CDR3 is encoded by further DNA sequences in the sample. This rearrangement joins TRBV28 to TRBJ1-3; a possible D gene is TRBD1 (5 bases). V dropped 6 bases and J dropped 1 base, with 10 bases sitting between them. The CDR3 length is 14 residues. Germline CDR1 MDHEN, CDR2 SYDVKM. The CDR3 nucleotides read TGTGCCAGCAGGCCGGACATGTCTGGAAACACCATATATTTT. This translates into CASRPDMSGNTIYF.

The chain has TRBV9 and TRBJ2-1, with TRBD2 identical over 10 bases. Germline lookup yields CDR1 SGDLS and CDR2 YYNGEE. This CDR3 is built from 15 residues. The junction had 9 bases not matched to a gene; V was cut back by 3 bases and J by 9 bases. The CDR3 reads CASSDPSGSEGEQFF. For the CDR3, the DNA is TGTGCCAGCAGCGACCCTAGCGGGAGTGAGGGTGAGCAGTTCTTC.

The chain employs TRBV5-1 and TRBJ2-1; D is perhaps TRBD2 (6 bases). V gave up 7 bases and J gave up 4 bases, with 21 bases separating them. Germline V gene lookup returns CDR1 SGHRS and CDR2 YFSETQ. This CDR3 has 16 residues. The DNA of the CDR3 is TGCGCCAGCGGAGGGTCGACCGGGACGCCGTACAATGAGCAGTTCTTC. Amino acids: CASGGSTGTPYNEQFF.